This entry concerns a single T cell receptor beta chain. Its specificity is unknown. These data originate in a study of cytomegalovirus exposure and HLA in healthy donors. Study observations and caveats: Despite most TCR sequences being rare, some public TCRs occurred in many donors. 164 TCR beta chains were listed as cytomegalovirus-associated.

Only in-frame clones appear in the TCRdb table, and some are missing; sequencing was by immunoSEQ multiplex PCR. The sample lists about 170,000 clones, around 96% occurring once. The TCR was taken from a young woman in good health and CMV-seronegative. The sample was PBMCs.

The CDR3 is CASSPRLGSGQETQYF. The CDR3 DNA is TGTGCCAGCAGCCCAAGGTTGGGTAGCGGCCAAGAGACCCAGTACTTC. The chain links TRBV11-2 to TRBJ2-5; TRBD2 is a possible D gene (6 bases). Germline loops: CDR1 SGHAT, CDR2 FQNNGV. V lost 5 bases and J 1 base, leaving 17 bases between the germline ends. The CDR3 consists of 16 residues.